This TCR beta chain was sequenced during a study of identical twins. Study-wide findings and caveats: The study reached conclusions through statistical analysis that was cross-sectional, not following the same donors.

With respect to this clonotype: The antigen is unknown.

A universal primer site was created by template switching, with the cDNA bearing unique molecular identifiers. TCRdb itself ran the 5' RACE reads through MiXCR, one entry per CDR3 protein. The sample contains some 790,000 distinct CDR3 sequences, roughly 20% of which appear only once. The same data also contributed to another study, on T cells expressing NK-cell markers. That work states: Roughly 6 of the donors carried dominant NKG2C+ clonotypes that took up roughly 1.0-8% of their CD8+ T cells. In a handful of donors, these clonotypes also led the CD3+CD56-NKG2C+ fraction.

Sequenced input: PBMCs. The clonotype originates from a woman between 18 and 30 years old in good health.

The CDR3 here is CASSSATGGETQYF. CDR3 bases: TGTGCCAGCAGCTCAGCTACAGGGGGAGAGACCCAGTACTTC. The chain carries TRBV7-9 and TRBJ2-5, with TRBD1 identical over 8 bases. The V gene end was trimmed by 4 bases and the J gene end by 4 bases; junction bases not matched to a gene: 5. CDR3 length: 14 amino acids. In germline, CDR1 is SEHNR, CDR2 FQNEAQ (reference sequence).